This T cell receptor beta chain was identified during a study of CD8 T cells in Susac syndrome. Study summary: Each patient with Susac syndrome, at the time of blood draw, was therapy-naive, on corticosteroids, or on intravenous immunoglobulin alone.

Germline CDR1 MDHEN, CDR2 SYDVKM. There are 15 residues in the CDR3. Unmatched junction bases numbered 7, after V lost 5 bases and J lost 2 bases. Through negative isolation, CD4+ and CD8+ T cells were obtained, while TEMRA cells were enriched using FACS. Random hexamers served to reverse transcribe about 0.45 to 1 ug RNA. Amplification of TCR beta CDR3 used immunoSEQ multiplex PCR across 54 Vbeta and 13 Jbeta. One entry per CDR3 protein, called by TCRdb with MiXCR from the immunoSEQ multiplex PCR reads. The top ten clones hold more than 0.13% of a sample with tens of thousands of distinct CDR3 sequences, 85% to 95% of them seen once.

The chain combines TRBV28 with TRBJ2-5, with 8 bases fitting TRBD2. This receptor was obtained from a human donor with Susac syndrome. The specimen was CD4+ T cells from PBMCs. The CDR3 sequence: CASSKAGEAQETQYF. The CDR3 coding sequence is TGTGCCAGCAGTAAAGCGGGGGAGGCACAAGAGACCCAGTACTTC.